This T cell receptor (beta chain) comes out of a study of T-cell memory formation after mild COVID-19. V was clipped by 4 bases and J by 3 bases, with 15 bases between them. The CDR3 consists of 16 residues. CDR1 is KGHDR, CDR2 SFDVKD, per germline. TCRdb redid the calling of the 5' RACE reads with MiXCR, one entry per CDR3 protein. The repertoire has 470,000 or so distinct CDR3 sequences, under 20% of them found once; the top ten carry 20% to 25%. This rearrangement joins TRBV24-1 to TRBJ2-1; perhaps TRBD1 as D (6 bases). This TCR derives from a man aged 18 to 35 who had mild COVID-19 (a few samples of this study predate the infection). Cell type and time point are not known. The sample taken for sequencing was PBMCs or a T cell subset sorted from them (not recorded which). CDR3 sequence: CATSELGQGGYNEQFF. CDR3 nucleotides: TGTGCCACCAGTGAACTGGGACAAGGGGGCTACAATGAGCAGTTCTTC.